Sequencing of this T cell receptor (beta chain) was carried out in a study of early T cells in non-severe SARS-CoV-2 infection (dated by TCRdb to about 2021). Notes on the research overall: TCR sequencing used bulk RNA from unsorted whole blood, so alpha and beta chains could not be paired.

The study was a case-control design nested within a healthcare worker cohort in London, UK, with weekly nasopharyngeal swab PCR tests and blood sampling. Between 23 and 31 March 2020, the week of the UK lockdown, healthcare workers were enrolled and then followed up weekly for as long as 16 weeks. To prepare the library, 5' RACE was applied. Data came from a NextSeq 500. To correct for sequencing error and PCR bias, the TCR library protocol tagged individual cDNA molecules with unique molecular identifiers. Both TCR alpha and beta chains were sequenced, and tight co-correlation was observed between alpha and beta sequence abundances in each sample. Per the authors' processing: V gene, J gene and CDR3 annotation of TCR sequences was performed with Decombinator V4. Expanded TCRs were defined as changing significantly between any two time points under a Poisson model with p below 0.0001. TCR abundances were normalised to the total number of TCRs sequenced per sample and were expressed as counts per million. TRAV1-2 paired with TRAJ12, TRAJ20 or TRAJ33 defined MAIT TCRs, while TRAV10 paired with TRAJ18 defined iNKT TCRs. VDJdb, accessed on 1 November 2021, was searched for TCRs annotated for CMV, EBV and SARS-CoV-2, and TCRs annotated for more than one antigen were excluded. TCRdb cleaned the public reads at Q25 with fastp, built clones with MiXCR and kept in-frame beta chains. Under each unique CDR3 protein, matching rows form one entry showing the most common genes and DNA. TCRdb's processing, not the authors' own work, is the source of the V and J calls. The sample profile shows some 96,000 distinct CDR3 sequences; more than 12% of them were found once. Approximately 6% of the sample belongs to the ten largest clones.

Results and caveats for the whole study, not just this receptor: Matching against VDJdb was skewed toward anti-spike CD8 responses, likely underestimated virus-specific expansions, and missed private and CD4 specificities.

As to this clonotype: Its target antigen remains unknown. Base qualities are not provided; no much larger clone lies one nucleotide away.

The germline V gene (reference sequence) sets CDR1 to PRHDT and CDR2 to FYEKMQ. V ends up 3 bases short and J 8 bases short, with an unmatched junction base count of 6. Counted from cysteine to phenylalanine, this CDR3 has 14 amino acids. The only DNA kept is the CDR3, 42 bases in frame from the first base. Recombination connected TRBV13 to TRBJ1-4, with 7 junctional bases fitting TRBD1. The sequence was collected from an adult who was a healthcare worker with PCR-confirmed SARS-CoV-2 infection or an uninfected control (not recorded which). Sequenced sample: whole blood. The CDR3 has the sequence CASSFREGGEKLFF. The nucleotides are TGTGCCAGCAGCTTTCGGGAAGGGGGCGAAAAACTGTTTTTT.